Listed below are T cell receptor beta chains from one sample, sequenced in a study of blood T cell repertoires in COVID-19. Sequencing was performed with immunoSEQ multiplex PCR; in TCRdb, only in-frame clones are kept and a portion is missing. The sample consists of some 110,000 clones, about four fifths of them appearing once. Sequencing input: peripheral blood. These receptors originate from a man in his 60s with active or convalescent COVID-19. The CDR3 runs from the conserved cysteine through the conserved F or W. The D gene is left open where the match is weak. Clone sizes are given selectively: once, few, many, or a class where the clone is expanded.

j_gene: TRBJ2-3; v_gene: TRBV6-5; d_gene: .; abundance: .; CDR3aa: CASSLSGTSTDTQYF; CDR3nt: TGTGCCAGCAGTCTTAGCGGAACTAGCACAGATACGCAGTATTTT
j_gene: TRBJ1-4; v_gene: TRBV7-9; d_gene: .; abundance: .; CDR3aa: CASSPTGLVHEKLFF; CDR3nt: TGTGCCAGCAGCCCCACCGGACTGGTGCATGAAAAACTGTTTTTT
j_gene: TRBJ1-2; v_gene: TRBV21-1; d_gene: .; abundance: .; CDR3aa: CASKPPGTGNRGYTF; CDR3nt: TGTGCCAGTAAGCCCCCCGGGACAGGGAATCGGGGCTACACCTTC
j_gene: TRBJ1-1; v_gene: TRBV18; d_gene: .; abundance: .; CDR3aa: CASSPAAGHTEAFF; CDR3nt: TGTGCCAGCTCACCAGCCGCAGGGCACACTGAAGCTTTCTTT
j_gene: TRBJ2-3; v_gene: TRBV11-3; d_gene: .; abundance: .; CDR3aa: CASSLVGASTDTQYF; CDR3nt: TGTGCCAGCAGCTTAGTAGGGGCTAGCACAGATACGCAGTATTTT
j_gene: TRBJ2-5; v_gene: TRBV7-8; d_gene: TRBD2; abundance: .; CDR3aa: CASTPFLLAEQQETQYF; CDR3nt: TGTGCCAGCACCCCATTCCTACTAGCGGAACAGCAAGAGACCCAGTACTTC
j_gene: TRBJ2-2; v_gene: TRBV7-6; d_gene: TRBD2; abundance: .; CDR3aa: CASSQAGGYTGELFF; CDR3nt: TGTGCCAGCAGCCAGGCGGGAGGGTACACCGGGGAGCTGTTTTTT
j_gene: TRBJ1-6; v_gene: TRBV10-3; d_gene: .; abundance: .; CDR3aa: CAIKREGLNSPLHF; CDR3nt: TGTGCCATCAAACGGGAGGGCTTGAACTCACCCCTCCACTTT
j_gene: TRBJ1-5; v_gene: TRBV5-5; d_gene: .; abundance: few; CDR3aa: CASSQQGYSNQPQHF; CDR3nt: TGTGCCAGCAGTCAACAGGGTTATAGCAATCAGCCCCAGCATTTT
j_gene: TRBJ1-3; v_gene: TRBV11-2; d_gene: .; abundance: .; CDR3aa: CASSRLAGNTIYF; CDR3nt: TGTGCCAGCAGCCGGTTAGCAGGAAACACCATATATTTT
j_gene: TRBJ2-3; v_gene: TRBV24-1; d_gene: TRBD1; abundance: .; CDR3aa: CATSDQGASTDTQYF; CDR3nt: TGTGCCACCAGTGATCAGGGGGCCAGCACAGATACGCAGTATTTT
j_gene: TRBJ2-1; v_gene: TRBV5-4; d_gene: TRBD2; abundance: .; CDR3aa: CASSPEPTSASYNEQFF; CDR3nt: TGTGCCAGCAGCCCGGAACCCACTAGCGCGTCCTACAATGAGCAGTTCTTC
j_gene: TRBJ1-6; v_gene: TRBV2; d_gene: .; abundance: .; CDR3aa: CASSAPGRGNSPLHF; CDR3nt: TGTGCCAGCAGTGCCCCTGGCAGGGGAAATTCACCCCTCCACTTT
j_gene: TRBJ1-3; v_gene: TRBV7-9; d_gene: .; abundance: .; CDR3aa: CASSFEAGNTIYF; CDR3nt: TGTGCCAGCAGCTTCGAGGCCGGAAACACCATATATTTT
j_gene: TRBJ2-7; v_gene: TRBV12-3/TRBV12-4; d_gene: .; abundance: .; CDR3aa: CASSFLPDEQYF; CDR3nt: TGTGCCAGCAGTTTCCTCCCCGACGAGCAGTACTTC
j_gene: TRBJ2-4; v_gene: TRBV27; d_gene: .; abundance: .; CDR3aa: CARIHPLAKNIQYF; CDR3nt: TGTGCCAGAATACATCCTTTAGCCAAAAACATTCAGTACTTC
j_gene: TRBJ1-4; v_gene: TRBV7-2; d_gene: TRBD1; abundance: .; CDR3aa: CASSSGLGTVNEKLFF; CDR3nt: TGTGCCAGCAGCTCGGGGTTGGGGACAGTTAATGAAAAACTGTTTTTT
j_gene: TRBJ1-2; v_gene: TRBV30; d_gene: TRBD1; abundance: .; CDR3aa: CAWNRDRGKDGYTF; CDR3nt: TGTGCCTGGAACCGGGACAGGGGGAAAGATGGCTACACCTTC
j_gene: TRBJ2-7; v_gene: TRBV29-1; d_gene: TRBD1; abundance: .; CDR3aa: CSVEDRGSYEQYF; CDR3nt: TGCAGCGTTGAGGACAGGGGTTCCTACGAGCAGTACTTC
j_gene: TRBJ1-1; v_gene: TRBV5-1; d_gene: .; abundance: few; CDR3aa: CASSLGLSFGRADMNTEAFF; CDR3nt: TGCGCCAGCAGCTTGGGTTTGAGTTTCGGCAGGGCTGACATGAACACTGAAGCTTTCTTT
j_gene: TRBJ2-6; v_gene: TRBV18; d_gene: .; abundance: .; CDR3aa: CASANRTVGGSGANVLTF; CDR3nt: TGTGCCAGCGCTAATCGGACCGTTGGAGGCTCTGGGGCCAACGTCCTGACTTTC
j_gene: TRBJ2-1; v_gene: TRBV6-2/TRBV6-3; d_gene: TRBD2; abundance: .; CDR3aa: CASSPIAGSSYNEQFF; CDR3nt: TGTGCCAGCAGCCCAATAGCGGGGAGCTCCTACAATGAGCAGTTCTTC
j_gene: TRBJ1-1; v_gene: TRBV6-6; d_gene: .; abundance: few; CDR3aa: CASSYSGGVGAEAFF; CDR3nt: TGTGCCAGCAGTTACTCTGGAGGGGTCGGGGCTGAAGCTTTCTTT
j_gene: TRBJ2-3; v_gene: TRBV7-9; d_gene: .; abundance: .; CDR3aa: CASSSDTSTDTQYF; CDR3nt: TGTGCCAGCAGCAGCGATACTAGCACAGATACGCAGTATTTT
j_gene: TRBJ2-4; v_gene: TRBV5-1; d_gene: .; abundance: .; CDR3aa: CASSSPLRPRNIQYF; CDR3nt: TGCGCCAGCAGCTCTCCTCTGAGGCCGAGAAACATTCAGTACTTC
j_gene: TRBJ1-2; v_gene: TRBV10-3; d_gene: .; abundance: few; CDR3aa: CAISSPASLLDGYTF; CDR3nt: TGTGCCATCAGTTCCCCCGCCAGTCTCCTAGATGGCTACACCTTC
j_gene: TRBJ2-3; v_gene: TRBV6-2/TRBV6-3; d_gene: TRBD2; abundance: .; CDR3aa: CASSYAGAGTDTQYF; CDR3nt: TGTGCCAGCAGTTACGCGGGAGCGGGCACAGATACGCAGTATTTT
j_gene: TRBJ2-5; v_gene: TRBV3-1/TRBV3-2; d_gene: .; abundance: once; CDR3aa: CASRGRSRETQYF; CDR3nt: TGTGCCAGTAGGGGTAGAAGTCGAGAGACCCAGTACTTC